This T cell receptor beta chain was documented in a study of cytomegalovirus exposure and HLA in healthy donors (dated by TCRdb to the late 2010s). About the investigation overall: An earlier analysis of approximately 640 of the donors reported 250 to 300 Gb of sequence data and 117 million unique TCR beta sequences from 150 million to 200 million T cells. An early release covering roughly 580 HLA-typed donors comprised approximately 290 gigabases of sequencing data and 85 million or so unique TCR sequences. Of the approximately 400 genotyped donors, roughly 80% were placed in the genetic ancestry cluster associated with self-reported Caucasian donors. The aim of the study was to test whether cataloging public T cell receptors could identify signatures of past pathogen exposure. The T cell repertoires of 700 or so subjects were profiled by immunosequencing and related to cytomegalovirus serostatus. Along with the approximately 700-subject first cohort, a separate validation cohort of some 130 different subjects was used. To predict cytomegalovirus infection status, the study combined high-throughput TCR immunosequencing, statistical association of individual TCRs with disease status, and machine learning. In a later analysis, previously published TCR beta repertoires from several hundred donors were re-analyzed and high-resolution HLA genotyping was added so that TCR occurrence patterns could be studied. Rather than drawing on any new phenotypic data, the later analysis identified candidate immune exposures from TCR beta sequences and the way those sequences occurred across donors. In an earlier analysis of about 590 of the donors, high-throughput TCR beta sequencing was used to judge whether each TCR beta V gene segment behaved as functional or pseudogenic. Alongside the repertoire data, information on donor age, sex, ethnicity and CMV serostatus was compiled. Genome-wide SNP genotypes for about three fifths of the roughly 670 donors were used in a later genetic analysis, which treated that subset as a discovery cohort. Every repertoire in the discovery cohort had been generated on one and the same sequencing platform. HLA typing covered class I and class II loci at four-digit resolution. The number of typed donors differed by locus: about 620-640 for A, B, C, DRB1 and DQB1; approximately 540 for DQA1; 606 for DPA1; and around 450 for DPB1. A few DR-DQ haplotypes were handled as single units for association and clustering because linkage in the cohort was strong. On average, around 240,000 unique TCR beta nucleotide sequences were sequenced per donor among roughly 430 genotyped donors of the cohort, with about 17% of those sequences being non-productive.

On the study overall, not on this receptor specifically: Immune exposure information for the cohort was limited to CMV serostatus. A further reported finding was that TCR beta sequences accurately predicted the HLA-A and HLA-B alleles for most subjects in the first cohort. In a later analysis, several top co-occurrence clusters were reported to appear linked to parvovirus B19, influenza, CMV and Epstein-Barr virus. Because HLA typing was missing for some donors at each locus, association tests included only the typed subset. Broadly in line with IMGT annotations, most TCR beta V segments showed up in productive rearrangements about 87% or about 30% of the time in an earlier analysis of a few hundred of the donors. When HLA alleles, especially DR and DQ, strongly co-occurred, attributing TCR associations to individual alleles was difficult. A total of 164 TCR beta chains were listed by the study as associated with cytomegalovirus. Seventeen rarely observed V segments, including chromosome 9 orphons, were excluded from the earlier analysis of about 610 of the donors because counts were too low. The sequencing pipeline was judged likely to have produced a cluster of highly shared sequence variants as a technical artifact. A later genetic analysis reported fewer N-insertions in productive TCRs among donors in an Asian-associated ancestry cluster than the approximately 670-donor mean. Across donors, most TCR sequences were observed very rarely, whereas some public TCRs were present in many individuals. Correlated functional status among segregating V segments might reflect linkage disequilibrium, but an unknown experimental factor could not be ruled out. In a later analysis, 16,951 TCR beta sequences were associated with specific HLA alleles at a false discovery rate of 0.05. Presence/absence analyses assumed roughly uniform sequencing depth across donors, an assumption that may not hold. Only TCR beta chains were sequenced in this cohort, and the absence of alpha or paired-chain data limited detectable features. The classifier was reported to diagnose cytomegalovirus status with high specificity and sensitivity in both the original cohort and the validation cohort. A later analysis found that HLA-associated TCR beta chains were more clonally expanded and had lower generation probabilities than equally common non-associated chains. A later analysis found that most CMV-associated TCR beta chains appeared HLA-restricted, with HLA associations seemingly driven largely by CMV exposure. Because the 87-base-pair reads could not distinguish some IMGT-functional V segments, including TRBV6-2 and TRBV6-3, those segments were excluded. In a later genetic analysis, a missense DCLRE1C variant was associated with V-gene and J-gene trimming of TCR beta chains, and the association was replicated in an independent cohort. A later analysis found that TCR association rates varied across HLA loci, with DRB1 alleles showing the most associated TCRs and HLA-C alleles the fewest. It was suggested by the authors that the approach could potentially be generalized to other disease states and immunological phenotypes. A few of the identified cytomegalovirus-associated TCR beta chains were confirmed in vitro to be specific for cytomegalovirus antigens.

Libraries were constructed by the immunoSEQ multiplex PCR assay. A mixture of 60 forward primers for TCR Vbeta segments and 13 reverse primers for TCR Jbeta segments was used in the multiplex PCR. The CDR3 region of rearranged TCR beta genes was amplified from genomic DNA by a multiplex PCR assay. On the Illumina HiSeq System, the amplified TCR beta libraries were sequenced as 87-base-pair reads. The authors processed their data as follows. In a later analysis, some 80 million unique TCR beta chains were counted across the 500 to 850 repertoires, and roughly 10 million of these chains were shared by at least two donors. Raw reads were error-corrected and collapsed into unique sequences by a nearest-neighbor algorithm in which closely related sequences were merged to remove PCR and sequencing errors. V, D and J gene segments were assigned by aligning CDR3 sequences to IMGT reference sequences. For a sequence to be retained, a match of at least six nucleotides was required to both a V gene segment and a J gene segment. Rearrangements were called productive when the CDR3 lacked stop codons and stayed in frame with V and J; all others were non-productive. CDR3 was defined by IMGT convention, running from the second conserved V-encoded cysteine to the conserved J-encoded phenylalanine. The earlier analysis of fewer than 700 of the donors excluded sequences that lacked an unambiguous match to a single V gene segment. In an earlier analysis of approximately 550 of the donors, V segments were called functional above 56.7% productive rearrangements and were called segregating when the between-donor standard deviation exceeded 5%. A statistical classification framework was built to diagnose cytomegalovirus status from the catalog of TCR beta chain sequences. V and J gene assignment, in a later analysis, came from comparing TCR nucleotide sequences with IMGT/GENE-DB human TR gene sequences. Using the TCRdist pipeline, a later analysis assigned CDR3 sequences along with most-parsimonious VDJ recombination scenarios. In a later analysis, every TCR beta chain was defined by the combination of its CDR3 amino acid sequence and its V-gene family, and reads without a unique V-gene family were dropped. A later analysis removed several hundred highly shared, low-generation-probability nucleotide sequences to deal with suspected cross-contamination and a sequencing artifact. In a later analysis, a clonal expansion index for each public chain was calculated from normalized within-repertoire ranks of inferred template counts. In a later analysis, generation probabilities were computed with a VDJ recombination model fitted to out-of-frame rearrangements, and the resulting probabilities were checked against IGoR. A later analysis scored TCR-TCR, TCR-HLA and TCR-CMV co-occurrence with hypergeometric tests, applying a repertoire-size bias correction to TCR pairs. In a later analysis, false discovery rates were estimated by permuting HLA or CMV assignments 20 times. In a later analysis, co-occurring TCRs were grouped using DBSCAN, with TCRdist sequence similarity added in when clustering inside HLA-allele-positive subsets. Repertoires with fewer than 30,000 or more than 120,000 public chains, plus five repertoires with anomalous nucleotide sharing, were excluded from co-occurrence clustering. Here the immuneACCESS table is served through TCRdb, limited to in-frame sequences with V and J called. Missing clones are a known gap in these copies; in checked studies unresolved V genes cover under half, and the rest lacks a known reason. V and J calls and clone size follow that table, whereas D and trimming were derived from the DNA. The sample records roughly 150,000 clones, approximately 85% of which are singletons. 2% to 2.5% of the sample is in the top ten clones.

In total, roughly 670 healthy bone marrow donors made up the cohort. At the time of sampling, all cohort members were nominally healthy, though unrecorded immune exposures were likely present. The donor was CMV seronegative and was included in the group of approximately 350 seronegative cohort members. Every donor gave a peripheral blood sample, and the peripheral blood mononuclear cells from that sample were used for TCR beta sequencing. Genomic DNA extraction from the blood cell samples was performed with the Qiagen DNeasy Blood Extraction Kit. This clone was detected a few times. Its antigen target is currently unknown. Since a far larger clone is one base different, this is likely a read error. The sample contains more than one DNA sequence encoding this CDR3. The germline V gene (reference sequence) specifies SGHNT as CDR1 and YYREEE as CDR2. There are 14 amino acids in the CDR3, from cysteine to phenylalanine inclusive. Left in the record is the CDR3 DNA by itself, 42 bases read in frame from the first base. V loses 4 bases, J loses 1 base, and the germline ends lie 11 bases apart.

The chain is assembled from TRBV5-4 and TRBJ1-1; no D gene is confidently identified. Sequences were obtained from PBMCs. The receptor comes from a woman aged 18 to 35 in good health and CMV-seronegative. This receptor has the CDR3 CASSLNPGNTEAFF. The sequenced DNA: TGTGCCAGCAGCCTAAACCCCGGGAACACTGAAGCTTTCTTT.